Shown below are 32 T cell receptor beta chains from a single sample sequenced in a study of shared clonotypes between healthy human individuals. Assay: immunoSEQ multiplex PCR; the TCRdb copy retains only in-frame clones and omits some. The table has some 550,000 clones, more than 95% seen once. The specimen was naive CD4+ T cells sorted from blood. As for subset: CD45RA+ positively selected. All receptors derive from a woman aged 30 to 39 in good health.

The chain links TRBV28 to TRBJ2-7; 12 bases map to TRBD2. CDR1 MDHEN and CDR2 SYDVKM come from the germline V gene. V dropped 7 bases and J dropped 0; count of bases not matched to a gene: 7. CDR3 length: 16 residues. The CDR3 nucleotides read TGTGCCAGCAACTACCCGGGACTAGCGGGCTCCTACGAGCAGTACTTC. Residues: CASNYPGLAGSYEQYF.

The genes are TRBV10-3 and TRBJ2-7, with TRBD1 matching over 10 bases. This CDR3 spans 16 amino acids. The ends lost 2 bases at V and 3 bases at J; junction bases unmatched: 7. CDR1 and CDR2 from the germline V gene are ENHRY and SYGVKD. Here the CDR3 reads CAISEIDRGRIYEQYF. The CDR3 coding sequence is TGTGCCATCAGTGAGATCGACAGGGGGCGCATCTACGAGCAGTACTTC.

V gene TRBV28 combines with J gene TRBJ2-1, with 10 bases that match TRBD2. This CDR3 comprises 16 residues. Unmatched junction bases numbered 9, after V lost 4 bases and J lost 6 bases. Germline CDR1 MDHEN, CDR2 SYDVKM. CDR3 in amino acids: CASSSPLAGAVNEQFF. CDR3 sequence (DNA): TGTGCCAGCAGTTCACCGCTAGCGGGAGCGGTCAATGAGCAGTTCTTC.

J is TRBJ1-4 and V is TRBV2; no definite D call. Germline V CDR1 and CDR2: SNHLY, FYNNEI. CDR3 length: 14 amino acids. Trimming left V 4 bases short and J 8 bases short, with 14 bases between. CDR3 amino acids: CASSVTGIKEKLFF. The CDR3 DNA sequence: TGTGCCAGCAGTGTTACGGGCATAAAGGAAAAACTGTTTTTT. Together with reference TRBV2 and TRBJ1-4, the CDR3 gives the full variable domain: EPEVTQTPSHQVTQMGQEVILRCVPISNHLYFYWYRQILGQKVEFLVSFYNNEISEKSEIFDDQFSVERPDGSNFTLKIRSTKLEDSAMYFCASSVTGIKEKLFFGSGTQLSVL.

The rearrangement uses TRBV27 and TRBJ2-2; perhaps TRBD2 as D (5 bases). With 4 bases removed from V and 5 bases from J, the gap between germline ends came to 11 bases. The CDR3 extends over 14 amino acids. The germline gives CDR1 MNHEY, CDR2 SMNVEV (reference sequence). CDR3 residues: CASSWESVTGELFF. The CDR3 DNA reads TGTGCCAGCAGTTGGGAGTCGGTAACCGGGGAGCTGTTTTTT.

The chain uses TRBV30 and TRBJ2-1; 13 bases line up with TRBD2. Trimming removed 6 bases from V and 0 bases from J; junction bases left unmatched: 14. The V gene's germline CDR1 is GTSNPN and CDR2 SVGIG (reference sequence). This CDR3 has 19 amino acids. CDR3 in DNA: TGTGCCTGCGCGCGGGGGTCGACTAGCGGGAGGAGCTCCTACAATGAGCAGTTCTTC. Amino acids: CACARGSTSGRSSYNEQFF.

V usage is TRBV28 and J usage is TRBJ2-7, with 10 bases lining up with TRBD1. The V gene end was trimmed by 6 bases and the J gene end by 3 bases; junction bases not matched to a gene: 8. The CDR3 contains 15 residues. From germline, CDR1 is MDHEN and CDR2 SYDVKM. CDR3 sequence (DNA): TGTGCCAGCAGGTCCGGGACAGGGGATATCTACGAGCAGTACTTC. It specifies CASRSGTGDIYEQYF.

The chain combines TRBV11-2 with TRBJ2-7, with 8 bases fitting TRBD2. Per the germline V gene, CDR1 is SGHAT and CDR2 is FQNNGV. This CDR3 has 15 residues. V lost 5 bases and J lost 5; bases outside the gene matches: 11. Written as DNA, the CDR3 is TGTGCCAGCAGCCCATTGACGGGAGGGCCCCACGAGCAGTACTTC. Translated: CASSPLTGGPHEQYF.

The chain combines TRBV30 with TRBJ2-5; no definite D call. The V and J ends lost 2 bases and 1 base respectively, with 5 bases between them. The V gene's germline CDR1 is GTSNPN and CDR2 SVGIG (reference sequence). The CDR3 runs 12 residues. The CDR3: CAWSPSQETQYF. In nucleotides, the CDR3 is TGTGCCTGGAGTCCTAGCCAAGAGACCCAGTACTTC. Full variable domain (outside the CDR3, taken from reference TRBV30 and TRBJ2-5): SQTIHQWPATLVQPVGSPLSLECTVEGTSNPNLYWYRQAAGRGLQLLFYSVGIGQISSEVPQNLSASRPQDRQFILSSKKLLLSDSGFYLCAWSPSQETQYFGPGTRLLVL.

V gene TRBV30 combines with J gene TRBJ1-3; D ambiguous. The V gene lost 0 bases and the J gene lost 0 bases, with 6 bases spanning the gap. CDR1 and CDR2 (germline): GTSNPN, SVGIG (reference sequence). The CDR3 totals 14 residues. The CDR3 region is CAWSVFLSGNTIYF. In nucleotides, the CDR3 is TGTGCCTGGAGTGTATTTCTCTCTGGAAACACCATATATTTT.

The V gene is TRBV5-1, the J gene TRBJ1-1; tentative D call: TRBD1 (5 bases). The length of the CDR3 is 15 residues. The germline gives CDR1 SGHRS, CDR2 YFSETQ. V dropped 5 bases and J dropped 3 bases, with 17 bases sitting between them. CDR3 DNA: TGCGCCAGCAGAGGGGCAGGGAGTCTAGACACTGAAGCTTTCTTT. Amino acids: CASRGAGSLDTEAFF. Full variable domain (missing parts from reference TRBV5-1 and TRBJ1-1): KAGVTQTPRYLIKTRGQQVTLSCSPISGHRSVSWYQQTPGQGLQFLFEYFSETQRNKGNFPGRFSGRQFSNSRSEMNVSTLELGDSALYLCASRGAGSLDTEAFFGQGTRLTVV.

On this clone: An end of the junction does not agree with germline; a read error may underlie this. The rearrangement joins TRBV7-3 to TRBJ1-5; 7 bases are a match to TRBD1. Germline CDR1 and CDR2: SGHTA and FQGTGA. This CDR3 has 16 residues. The DNA of the CDR3 is TGTGCCAGCACCTTAGGGTACAGGGGAGGAAATCAGCCCCAGCATTTT. Translation gives CASTLGYRGGNQPQHF.

The chain has TRBV19 and TRBJ2-5; the match to TRBD2 covers 7 bases. The ends lost 6 bases at V and 0 bases at J; junction bases unmatched: 10. This CDR3 spans 16 amino acids. Germline loops: CDR1 LNHDA, CDR2 SQIVND (reference sequence). CDR3 in DNA: TGTGCCAGTAGGGCGGTGGGGACTATATACCAAGAGACCCAGTACTTC. It codes for CASRAVGTIYQETQYF.

The rearrangement uses TRBV4-1 and TRBJ1-5; D is uncertain. The CDR3 is 16 residues long. Trimming shortened V by 4 bases and J by 3 bases, and 16 bases separated the two germline ends. Germline V gene lookup returns CDR1 MGHRA and CDR2 YSYEKL. The CDR3: CASSREVTRYNQPQHF. The CDR3 DNA sequence: TGCGCCAGCAGCCGGGAAGTCACGCGGTACAATCAGCCCCAGCATTTT.

The V gene is TRBV29-1, the J gene TRBJ2-1; 11 bases are a match to TRBD2. After removal of 3 bases from V and 0 bases from J, the junction contained 4 bases not matched to a gene. Germline CDR1 SQVTM, CDR2 ANQGSEA. The CDR3 is made up of 16 amino acids. CDR3 residues: CSVEGTSGISYNEQFF. The CDR3 DNA reads TGCAGCGTTGAGGGGACTAGCGGAATCTCCTACAATGAGCAGTTCTTC.

This rearrangement joins TRBV5-1 to TRBJ1-1; 10 bases fit TRBD1. Trimming at V came to 7 bases and at J to 4 bases, leaving 4 bases not matched to a gene. The CDR3 is 13 amino acids. Germline assignment: CDR1 SGHRS and CDR2 YFSETQ. In nucleotides, the CDR3 is TGCGCCAGCCGACAGGGGGCTGGCACTGAAGCTTTCTTT. As protein: CASRQGAGTEAFF.

On this clone itself: No DNA is shown, since the ends of the CDR3 on it are uncertain; the CDR3 is the one TCRdb lists. The chain recombines TRBV19 with TRBJ2-7. Looked up from germline, CDR1 is LNHDA and CDR2 is SQIVND (reference sequence). The CDR3 length is 15 residues, termini included. This chain's CDR3 is CASSTSGYFSYEQYF.

This clone was recorded only once. V and J are TRBV14 and TRBJ1-1, with D uncertain. V dropped 2 bases and J dropped 6 bases, with 10 bases sitting between them. CDR1 SGHDN and CDR2 FVKESK come from the germline V gene. The CDR3 spans 13 residues. The CDR3 sequence is CASSQQRSAEAFF. The DNA for the CDR3 is TGTGCCAGCAGCCAACAAAGAAGCGCTGAAGCTTTCTTT.

The V and J genes are TRBV5-1 and TRBJ2-5; D is unresolved. The ends were cut back, 2 bases at V and 9 bases at J, with 20 bases in the middle. The CDR3 extends over 15 amino acids. Germline V gives CDR1 SGHRS, CDR2 YFSETQ. The CDR3 DNA reads as TGCGCCAGCAGCTTCCTCGAAGGTCGTCTGGCGGCCCAGTACTTC. This encodes CASSFLEGRLAAQYF.

The V gene is TRBV19, the J gene TRBJ1-5; maybe TRBD1 (5 bases). This CDR3 has 18 residues. Trimming removed 5 bases at V and 4 bases at J, with 24 bases between. CDR1 and CDR2 (germline): LNHDA, SQIVND (reference sequence). CDR3 loop: CASSPPYTRDEWNQPQHF. CDR3 nucleotide sequence: TGTGCCAGTAGTCCTCCCTATACCCGGGACGAGTGGAATCAGCCCCAGCATTTT.

The V gene is TRBV6-6, the J gene TRBJ2-4; D remains ambiguous. The CDR3 consists of 16 residues. Between the trimmed V and J ends, which lost 6 bases and 0 bases, there was a span of 15 bases. CDR1 and CDR2 from the germline V gene are MNHNY and SVGAGI (reference sequence). The CDR3 here is CASRGRGKLAKNIQYF. The CDR3 region has the DNA TGTGCCAGCAGGGGCCGTGGGAAACTAGCCAAAAACATTCAGTACTTC.

J is TRBJ1-5 and V is TRBV30; D ambiguous. CDR1 is GTSNPN and CDR2 is SVGIG in the germline V gene (reference sequence). The V gene lost 4 bases and the J gene lost 6 bases, with 13 bases spanning the gap. This CDR3 has 13 amino acids. CDR3 loop: CAWTWGIGQPQHF. CDR3 nucleotides: TGTGCCTGGACGTGGGGAATCGGTCAGCCCCAGCATTTT.

The genes are TRBV2 and TRBJ1-2, with TRBD1 matching 7 bases. From germline, CDR1 is SNHLY and CDR2 FYNNEI. The CDR3 covers 13 residues. After removal of 5 bases from V and 8 bases from J, the junction contained 8 bases not matched to a gene. For the CDR3, the DNA is TGTGCCAGCAGTAACTTTGAGGGGGCCGGCTACACCTTC. Protein: CASSNFEGAGYTF.

The chain couples TRBV9 to TRBJ2-1; TRBD2 matches at 11 bases. The CDR3 length is 15 residues. Germline values: CDR1 SGDLS, CDR2 YYNGEE. Trimming at V came to 1 base and at J to 7 bases, leaving 4 bases not matched to a gene. The CDR3 DNA reads as TGTGCCAGCAGCGTAACTAGCGGGAGATGGAATGAGCAGTTCTTC. Its protein is CASSVTSGRWNEQFF. Supplemented by reference TRBV9 and TRBJ2-1, the full variable domain reads DSGVTQTPKHLITATGQRVTLRCSPRSGDLSVYWYQQSLDQGLQFLIQYYNGEERAKGNILERFSAQQFPDLHSELNLSSLELGDSALYFCASSVTSGRWNEQFFGPGTRLTVL.

DNA for the CDR3: TGTGCCAGCAGTTTAGGGCAGGGGCGGCAGTACTTC. The encoded protein is CASSLGQGRQYF. The chain uses TRBV27 and TRBJ2-7, with a tentative D call TRBD1 (6 bases). CDR1 and CDR2 from the germline V gene are MNHEY and SMNVEV (reference sequence). The V and J ends lost 2 bases and 9 bases respectively, with 11 bases between them. This CDR3 comprises 12 residues.

The chain couples TRBV4-1 to TRBJ1-2; no definite D call. Per the germline V gene, CDR1 is MGHRA and CDR2 is YSYEKL. Trimming took 6 bases from V and 8 from J, leaving 22 bases between them. CDR3 size: 15 residues. The CDR3 coding sequence is TGCGCCAGCAGACGCGGGGTAGACAACGGAAGGGGCTACACCTTC. It is translated as CASRRGVDNGRGYTF.

In the case of this clone: Additional DNA sequences in this sample encode the identical CDR3. The gene calls are TRBV27 and TRBJ1-4; D possibly corresponds to TRBD1 (6 bases). CDR1 and CDR2 (germline): MNHEY, SMNVEV (reference sequence). The CDR3 has 15 residues. Trimming took 3 bases from V and 0 from J, leaving 8 bases between them. The CDR3 DNA is TGTGCCAGCAGTTTCTCAGGGGCAACTAATGAAAAACTGTTTTTT. Its translation: CASSFSGATNEKLFF.

The J gene is TRBJ2-7, the V gene TRBV11-3; no clear D gene. The CDR3 extends over 15 amino acids. The germline V gene encodes CDR1 SGHNT and CDR2 YENEEA. Deletions cut 1 base from V and 7 bases from J, with 17 bases between. CDR3 amino acids: CASSLGVRSYGEQYF. In DNA form, the CDR3 reads TGTGCCAGCAGCTTAGGGGTACGGTCCTACGGGGAGCAGTACTTC.

V and J are TRBV27 and TRBJ2-2; 12 bases agree with TRBD2. V was pared by 5 bases and J by 7 bases, with 5 bases of the junction left unmatched. The germline V gene encodes CDR1 MNHEY and CDR2 SMNVEV (reference sequence). There are 15 residues in the CDR3. CDR3 amino acids: CASSPSGRARGELFF. The CDR3 nucleotides read TGTGCCAGCAGTCCTAGCGGGAGGGCCCGCGGGGAGCTGTTTTTT.

The chain recombines TRBV5-1 with TRBJ2-7; 13 bases fit TRBD2. The V and J ends lost 4 bases and 2 bases, in that order; junction bases with no gene match: 6. Germline V CDR1 and CDR2: SGHRS, YFSETQ. This CDR3 has 16 amino acids. CDR3 coding DNA: TGCGCCAGCAGCCCCGGGACTAGCGGGATAACCTACGAGCAGTACTTC. Translated: CASSPGTSGITYEQYF.

V is TRBV14 and J is TRBJ1-1; D is uncertain. Trimming removed 4 bases from V and 4 bases from J, with 10 bases in between. Per germline, CDR1 SGHDN and CDR2 FVKESK. This CDR3 contains 13 residues. CDR3 DNA: TGTGCCAGCAGCCTGAGGTCCGTCACTGAAGCTTTCTTT. This sequence encodes CASSLRSVTEAFF.

The chain links TRBV7-9 to TRBJ2-3, with unresolved D. Germline CDR1 reads SEHNR; CDR2 reads FQNEAQ (reference sequence). This CDR3 is built from 13 residues. V gave up 3 bases and J gave up 4 bases, with 8 bases separating them. The CDR3 protein is CASSFSGPDTQYF. CDR3 in DNA: TGTGCCAGCAGCTTCTCCGGACCAGATACGCAGTATTTT. The full variable domain, in which reference TRBV7-9 and TRBJ2-3 provide the parts outside the CDR3, is DTGVSQNPRHKITKRGQNVTFRCDPISEHNRLYWYRQTLGQGPEFLTYFQNEAQLEKSRLLSDRFSAERPKGSFSTLEIQRTEQGDSAMYLCASSFSGPDTQYFGPGTRLTVL.